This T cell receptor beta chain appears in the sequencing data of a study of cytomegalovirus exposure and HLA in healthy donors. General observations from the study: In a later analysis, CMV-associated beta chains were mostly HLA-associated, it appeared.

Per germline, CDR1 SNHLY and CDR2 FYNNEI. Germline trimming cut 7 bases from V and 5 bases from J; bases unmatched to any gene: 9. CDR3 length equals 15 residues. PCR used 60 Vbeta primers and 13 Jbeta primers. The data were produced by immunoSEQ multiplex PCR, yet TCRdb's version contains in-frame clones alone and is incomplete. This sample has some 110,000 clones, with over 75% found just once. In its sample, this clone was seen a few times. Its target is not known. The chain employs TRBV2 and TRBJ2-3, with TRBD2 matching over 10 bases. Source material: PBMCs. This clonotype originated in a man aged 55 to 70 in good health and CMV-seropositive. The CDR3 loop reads CASTRLAGGRDTQYF. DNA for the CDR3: TGTGCCAGCACTCGATTAGCGGGGGGAAGAGATACGCAGTATTTT. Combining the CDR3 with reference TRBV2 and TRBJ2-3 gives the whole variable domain EPEVTQTPSHQVTQMGQEVILRCVPISNHLYFYWYRQILGQKVEFLVSFYNNEISEKSEIFDDQFSVERPDGSNFTLKIRSTKLEDSAMYFCASTRLAGGRDTQYFGPGTRLTVL.